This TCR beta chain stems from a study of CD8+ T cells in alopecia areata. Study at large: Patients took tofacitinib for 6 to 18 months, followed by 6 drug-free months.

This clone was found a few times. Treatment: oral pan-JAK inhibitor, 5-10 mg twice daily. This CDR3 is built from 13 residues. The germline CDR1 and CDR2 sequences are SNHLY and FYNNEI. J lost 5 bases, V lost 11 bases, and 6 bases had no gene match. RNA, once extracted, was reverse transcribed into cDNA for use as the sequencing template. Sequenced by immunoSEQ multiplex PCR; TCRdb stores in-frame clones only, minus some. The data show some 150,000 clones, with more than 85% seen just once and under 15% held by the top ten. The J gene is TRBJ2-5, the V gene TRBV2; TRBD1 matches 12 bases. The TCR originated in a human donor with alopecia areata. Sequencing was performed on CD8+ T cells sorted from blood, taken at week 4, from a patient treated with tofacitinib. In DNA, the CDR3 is TGTGCCGGAAGGGACAGGGGGCGGGAGACCCAGTACTTC. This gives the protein CAGRDRGRETQYF.